The entry below gives a single TCR beta chain sequence along with its context. Clones were sequenced by immunoSEQ multiplex PCR, and TCRdb holds only the in-frame ones, with some missing. The sample records 45,000 to 55,000 clones, about 86% being singletons. This record comes from a study of T cell responses to AZD1222 COVID-19 vaccine. Study background: Analysis merged second doses at about 4 or about 12 weeks.

The V gene's germline CDR1 is MDHEN and CDR2 SYDVKM. Trimming left V 3 bases short and J 1 base short, with 10 bases between. This CDR3 region has 15 residues. This rearrangement joins TRBV28 to TRBJ1-5; the D is unclear. This TCR was sampled from an adult in good health. The sample consisted of peripheral blood, taken on day 0 of AZD1222 vaccination. Here the CDR3 DNA reads TGTGCCAGCAGTTTCGACTCCAGAAGCAATCAGCCCCAGCATTTT. Translated, it gives CASSFDSRSNQPQHF.